The clone carrying this T cell receptor beta chain showed up many times. Its specificity is unknown. This sample was included in a study of T cell repertoires in cytomegalovirus infection. Study in general: Indications came from public TCR beta signatures; they pointed to CMV infection and to a matching HLA type.

General observations from the study: The ex vivo response showed dominance by HLA-C-restricted CMV-specific TCR beta clonotypes.

V gave up 5 bases and J gave up 2 bases, with 9 bases separating them. Germline-derived CDR1 and CDR2 are ENHRY and SYGVKD. CDR3 length equals 13 residues. MiXCR was run by TCRdb on the reads, yielding one entry per CDR3 protein. The sample shows hundreds of thousands of distinct CDR3 sequences, approximately 8.9% of them seen only once. The V and J genes are TRBV10-3 and TRBJ1-1; a weak D match, TRBD1 (5 bases). The TCR was taken from a human donor in good health (CMV status not recorded). Some clones in this sample may be carry-over from other donors' samples. Sequencing used PBMCs. CDR3 nucleotide sequence: TGTGCCATCAGTCTAGACAGTAACACTGAAGCTTTCTTT. Its protein product is CAISLDSNTEAFF.